The clone carrying this T cell receptor beta chain has more than one count but fewer than ten. Its matching antigen is unknown. Produced via immunoSEQ multiplex PCR; TCRdb's table is partial and in-frame only. The data hold fewer than 130,000 clones, with approximately 88% observed a single time. The data originate from a study of cytomegalovirus exposure and HLA in healthy donors. Germline-derived CDR1 and CDR2 are LGHNA and YNFKEQ. This CDR3 has 14 amino acids. V lost 1 base, J lost 3 bases, and 10 bases lay in between. Regarding the study as a whole: There were three CMV-associated chains whose specificity for CMV antigens was confirmed in vitro. Cytomegalovirus association was assigned to over 150 TCR beta chains. Many donors shared some public TCRs, even though most TCR sequences were rare.

Sequenced material: PBMCs. The genes are TRBV4-2 and TRBJ2-7, with a possible D match to TRBD2 (6 bases). This receptor was obtained from a woman in her 30s in good health and CMV-seropositive. CDR3: CASSQVRGNYEQYF. CDR3 in DNA: TGTGCCAGCAGCCAAGTACGGGGGAACTACGAGCAGTACTTC.